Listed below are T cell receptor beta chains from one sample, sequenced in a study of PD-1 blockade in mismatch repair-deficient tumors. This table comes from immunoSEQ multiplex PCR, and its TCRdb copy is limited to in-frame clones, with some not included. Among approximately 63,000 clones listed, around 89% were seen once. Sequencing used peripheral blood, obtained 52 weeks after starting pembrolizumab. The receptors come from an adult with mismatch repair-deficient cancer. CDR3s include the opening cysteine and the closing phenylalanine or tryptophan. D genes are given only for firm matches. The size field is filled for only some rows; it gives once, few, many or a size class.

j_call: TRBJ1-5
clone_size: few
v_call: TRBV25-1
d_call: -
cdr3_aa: CASSDWGDQPQHF
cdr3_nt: TGTGCCAGCAGTGACTGGGGGGATCAGCCCCAGCATTTT

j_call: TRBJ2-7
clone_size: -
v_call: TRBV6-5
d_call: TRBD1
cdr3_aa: CASSYRGNEQYF
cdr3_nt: TGTGCCAGCAGCTACAGGGGGAACGAGCAGTACTTC

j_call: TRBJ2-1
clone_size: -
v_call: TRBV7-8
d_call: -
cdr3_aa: CASSLAIGPGAAQFF
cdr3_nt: TGTGCCAGCAGCTTAGCGATCGGCCCCGGGGCAGCGCAGTTCTTC

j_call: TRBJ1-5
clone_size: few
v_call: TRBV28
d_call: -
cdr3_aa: CASRDGNQPQHF
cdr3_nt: TGTGCCAGCAGGGACGGCAATCAGCCCCAGCATTTT

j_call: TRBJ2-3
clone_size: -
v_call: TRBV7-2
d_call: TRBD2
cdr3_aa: CASSFPLAGATDTQYF
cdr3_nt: TGTGCCAGCAGCTTCCCACTAGCGGGAGCTACAGATACGCAGTATTTT

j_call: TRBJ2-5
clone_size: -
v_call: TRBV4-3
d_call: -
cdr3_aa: CASSQVASSSQETQYF
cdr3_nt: TGCGCCAGCAGCCAAGTGGCTAGCTCGTCCCAAGAGACCCAGTACTTC

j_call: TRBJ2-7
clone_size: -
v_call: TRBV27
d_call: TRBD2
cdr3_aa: CASRGTSGSSYEQYF
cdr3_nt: TGTGCCAGCAGAGGGACTAGCGGGAGTTCATACGAGCAGTACTTC

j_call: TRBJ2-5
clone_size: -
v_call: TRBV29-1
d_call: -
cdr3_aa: CSVEGGAGQETQYF
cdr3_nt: TGCAGCGTTGAAGGGGGAGCAGGCCAAGAGACCCAGTACTTC

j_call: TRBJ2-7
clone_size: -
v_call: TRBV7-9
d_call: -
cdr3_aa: CASSPRVGVEQYF
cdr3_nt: TGTGCCAGCAGCCCCCGGGTAGGGGTCGAGCAGTACTTC

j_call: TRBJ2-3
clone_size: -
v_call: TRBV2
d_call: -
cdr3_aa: CASSEGFGRGSTDTQYF
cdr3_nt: TGTGCCAGCAGTGAAGGTTTCGGCCGGGGTAGCACAGATACGCAGTATTTT

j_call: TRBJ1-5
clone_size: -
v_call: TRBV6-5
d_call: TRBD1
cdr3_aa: CASCRGRDQPQHF
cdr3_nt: TGTGCCAGCTGCAGGGGGCGAGATCAGCCCCAGCATTTT

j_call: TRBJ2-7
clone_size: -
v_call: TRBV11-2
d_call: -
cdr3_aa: CASSPAWVNEQYF
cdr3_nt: TGTGCCAGCAGCCCCGCGTGGGTCAACGAGCAGTACTTC

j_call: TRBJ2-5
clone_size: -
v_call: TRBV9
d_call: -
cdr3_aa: CASSPRGGRVRETQYF
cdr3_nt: TGTGCCAGCAGCCCCAGGGGAGGGAGGGTACGCGAGACCCAGTACTTC

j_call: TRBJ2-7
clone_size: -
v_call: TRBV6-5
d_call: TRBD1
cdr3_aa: CASRWTGDDEQYF
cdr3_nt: TGTGCCAGCAGATGGACAGGGGATGACGAGCAGTACTTC

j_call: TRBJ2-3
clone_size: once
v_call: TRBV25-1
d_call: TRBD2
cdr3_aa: CASSPWGLVGADTQYF
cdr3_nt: TGTGCCAGCAGTCCTTGGGGACTAGTGGGTGCAGATACGCAGTATTTT

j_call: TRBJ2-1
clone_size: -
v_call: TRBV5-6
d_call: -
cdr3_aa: CASSSLRERGTGPYNEQFF
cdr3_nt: TGTGCCAGCAGCTCGCTGAGGGAGCGGGGAACAGGGCCCTACAATGAGCAGTTCTTC

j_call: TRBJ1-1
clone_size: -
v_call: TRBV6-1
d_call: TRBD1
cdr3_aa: CASRGQGGFNTEAFF
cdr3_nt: TGTGCCAGCAGGGGACAGGGCGGTTTTAACACTGAAGCTTTCTTT

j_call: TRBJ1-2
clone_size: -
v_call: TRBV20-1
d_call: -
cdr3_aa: CSALGGNGYTF
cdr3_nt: TGCAGTGCCTTAGGGGGGAATGGCTACACCTTC

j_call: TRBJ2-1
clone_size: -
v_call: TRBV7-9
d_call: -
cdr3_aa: CASSLVAAYNEQFF
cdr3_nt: TGTGCCAGCAGCTTAGTAGCCGCCTACAATGAGCAGTTCTTC

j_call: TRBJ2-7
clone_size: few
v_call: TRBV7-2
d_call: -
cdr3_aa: CASIMRPGHPYEQYF
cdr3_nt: TGTGCCAGCATCATGAGACCGGGCCACCCCTACGAGCAGTACTTC

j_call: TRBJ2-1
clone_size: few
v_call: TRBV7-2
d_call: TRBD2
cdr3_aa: CASSLTGLANNEQFF
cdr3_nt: TGTGCCAGCAGCTTAACGGGACTAGCCAACAATGAGCAGTTCTTC

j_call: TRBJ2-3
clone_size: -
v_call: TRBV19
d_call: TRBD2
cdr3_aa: CASSTWTSRVDTQYF
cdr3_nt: TGTGCCAGTAGTACCTGGACTAGCCGGGTAGATACGCAGTATTTT

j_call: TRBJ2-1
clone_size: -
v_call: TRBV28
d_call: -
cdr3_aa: CASSLTTGIEQFF
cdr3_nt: TGTGCCAGCAGCCTCACCACAGGGATTGAGCAGTTCTTC

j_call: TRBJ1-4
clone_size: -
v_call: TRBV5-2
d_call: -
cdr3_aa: CASSLGGRGSNEKLFF
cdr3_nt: TGTGCCAGCAGCTTGGGGGGTCGGGGGTCTAATGAAAAACTGTTTTTT

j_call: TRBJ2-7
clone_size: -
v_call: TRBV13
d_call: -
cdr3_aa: CASSLGLKGEQYF
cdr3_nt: TGTGCCAGCAGCTTAGGATTGAAGGGCGAGCAGTACTTC

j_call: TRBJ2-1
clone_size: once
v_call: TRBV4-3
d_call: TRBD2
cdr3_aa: CASSNELAGVVYEQFF
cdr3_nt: TGCGCCAGCAGTAACGAACTAGCGGGAGTGGTATATGAGCAGTTCTTC

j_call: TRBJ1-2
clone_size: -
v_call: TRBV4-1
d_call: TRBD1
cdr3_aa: CASSQTGGFYYGYTF
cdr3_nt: TGCGCCAGCAGCCAGACAGGGGGCTTTTACTATGGCTACACCTTC

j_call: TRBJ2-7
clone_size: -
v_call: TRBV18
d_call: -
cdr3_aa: CASSPINLLYEQYF
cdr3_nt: TGTGCCAGCTCACCAATTAACCTCCTCTACGAGCAGTACTTC

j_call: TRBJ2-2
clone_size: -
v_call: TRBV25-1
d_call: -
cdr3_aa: CASRPPLGRGELFF
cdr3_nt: TGTGCCAGCAGACCTCCCCTGGGCAGAGGGGAGCTGTTTTTT

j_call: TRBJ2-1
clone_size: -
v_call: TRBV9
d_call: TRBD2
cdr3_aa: CASSVVGLAGGYNEQFF
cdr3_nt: TGTGCCAGCAGCGTAGTTGGACTAGCGGGAGGGTACAATGAGCAGTTCTTC

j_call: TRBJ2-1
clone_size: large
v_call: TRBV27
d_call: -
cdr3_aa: CASSLSQTTYNEQFF
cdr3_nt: TGTGCCAGCAGTTTATCCCAGACAACCTACAATGAGCAGTTCTTC

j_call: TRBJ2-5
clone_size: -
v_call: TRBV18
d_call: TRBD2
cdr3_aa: CASSPGRGETQYF
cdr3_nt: TGTGCCAGCTCACCAGGGAGGGGAGAGACCCAGTACTTC

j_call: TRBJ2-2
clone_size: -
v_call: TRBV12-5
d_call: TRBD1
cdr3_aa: CASGLAGQGGTGELFF
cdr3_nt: TGTGCTAGTGGTTTGGCCGGACAGGGGGGCACCGGGGAGCTGTTTTTT

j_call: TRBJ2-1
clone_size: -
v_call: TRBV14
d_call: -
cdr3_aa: CASGSQYNEQFF
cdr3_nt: TGTGCCAGCGGGAGTCAATACAATGAGCAGTTCTTC

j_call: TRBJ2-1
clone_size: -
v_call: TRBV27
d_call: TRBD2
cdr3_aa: CASSQPSGSYNEQFF
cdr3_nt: TGTGCCAGCAGTCAACCTAGCGGGTCCTACAATGAGCAGTTCTTC

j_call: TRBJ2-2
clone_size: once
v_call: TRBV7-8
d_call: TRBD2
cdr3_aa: CASSPRDYRNTGELFF
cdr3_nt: TGTGCCAGCAGCCCAAGGGACTACAGAAACACCGGGGAGCTGTTTTTT

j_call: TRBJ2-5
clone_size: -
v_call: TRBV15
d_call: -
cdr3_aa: CATSRERLVTYF
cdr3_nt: TGTGCCACCAGCAGGGAGAGACTAGTCACTTACTTC

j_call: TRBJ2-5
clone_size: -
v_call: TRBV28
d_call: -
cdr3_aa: CASSLSDYQETQYF
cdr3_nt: TGTGCCAGCAGTTTAAGTGACTATCAAGAGACCCAGTACTTC

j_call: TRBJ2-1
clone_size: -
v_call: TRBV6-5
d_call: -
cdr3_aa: CASSPRIPYNEQFF
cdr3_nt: TGTGCCAGCAGTCCCCGGATCCCCTACAATGAGCAGTTCTTC

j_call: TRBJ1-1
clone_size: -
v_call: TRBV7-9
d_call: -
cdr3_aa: CASSSSATNTEAFF
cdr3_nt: TGTGCCAGCAGCTCATCGGCCACGAACACTGAAGCTTTCTTT